The 13 T cell receptor beta chains in this list originate from one sample, sequenced in a study of human T cells and chemical hapten exposure. TCRdb re-derived calls from the RACE reads in MiXCR, one entry per CDR3 protein. Here the sample spans 35,000 to 40,000 distinct CDR3 sequences, more than 9% being singletons. Time point described: pre-sensitization, week 0. Indicated treatment: therapeutic diphenylcyclopropenone sensitization with weekly scalp DPC. The sample here was whole blood, taken in connection with sensitization to the hapten diphenylcyclopropenone (DPC). These receptors all stem from a young man with alopecia areata. Some clones in this sample may be carry-over from other donors' samples.

There are a few counts of this clonotype. The chain joins TRBV29-1 to TRBJ1-5; 7 nucleotides agree with TRBD1. In germline, CDR1 is SQVTM, CDR2 ANQGSEA. V was pared by 2 bases and J by 2 bases, with 0 bases of the junction left unmatched. The length of the CDR3 is 13 residues. In DNA, the CDR3 is TGCAGCGTTGAAACAGGGGGCAATCAGCCCCAGCATTTT. Its translation is CSVETGGNQPQHF.

There are many counts of this clonotype. The chain links TRBV28 to TRBJ2-7; TRBD2 matches 12 bases. The junction had 2 bases not matched to a gene; V was cut back by 3 bases and J by 2 bases. Germline V lookup: CDR1 MDHEN, CDR2 SYDVKM. This CDR3 spans 15 amino acids. The CDR3 reads CASSLASGRAYEQYV. CDR3 sequence (DNA): TGTGCCAGCAGTTTGGCTAGCGGGAGGGCCTACGAGCAGTACGTC.

This clonotype was seen only a few times. This chain uses TRBV29-1 with TRBJ2-2; D is uncertain. This CDR3 spans 13 amino acids. The V end was cut by 4 bases, the J end by 4 bases, with 10 bases between. The germline gives CDR1 SQVTM, CDR2 ANQGSEA. The CDR3 reads CSVAVGGTGELFF. CDR3 bases: TGCAGCGTTGCGGTCGGTGGCACCGGGGAGCTGTTTTTT.

The J gene is TRBJ1-1, the V gene TRBV5-4; D unclear. Germline loops: CDR1 SGHNT, CDR2 YYREEE (reference sequence). The CDR3 runs 13 residues. V shed 0 bases and J shed 3 bases, with 6 bases lying between them. CDR3 bases: TGTGCCAGCAGCTTGGAACAACACACTGAAGCTTTCTTT. It yields the protein CASSLEQHTEAFF.

This chain uses TRBV2 with TRBJ2-7; TRBD1 aligns across 8 bases. Germline V gene data show CDR1 as SNHLY and CDR2 as FYNNEI. The length of the CDR3 is 12 residues. Trimming took 6 bases from V and 4 from J; bases not matched to a gene: 2. The CDR3 is CASRGQEYEQYV. CDR3 nucleotide sequence: TGTGCCAGCAGGGGACAGGAGTACGAGCAGTACGTC.

This chain joins TRBV11-2 and TRBJ2-4; possible D gene TRBD1, 6 bases. The CDR3 runs to 12 residues. V lost 5 bases and J lost 11, with 13 bases in between. The germline V gene encodes CDR1 SGHAT and CDR2 FQNNGV. CDR3: CASSTDRFFQYF. The CDR3 DNA reads TGTGCCAGCAGCACGGACAGATTTTTTCAGTACTTC.

The sample holds many counts of this clonotype. V and J are TRBV6-4 and TRBJ2-3; 8 bases are a match to TRBD1. V lost 0 bases, J lost 4 bases, and 0 bases stayed unmatched. The CDR3 runs 14 residues. The germline V gene encodes CDR1 MRHNA and CDR2 SNTAGT. CDR3: CASSDSTGADTQYF. In DNA form, the CDR3 reads TGTGCCAGCAGTGACTCGACAGGGGCAGATACGCAGTATTTT.

The chain joins TRBV2 to TRBJ2-5; 13 bases fit TRBD2. V lost 6 bases and J lost 5; bases outside the gene matches: 6. Germline V gene data show CDR1 as SNHLY and CDR2 as FYNNEI. This CDR3 has 15 residues. This CDR3 is CASSRLAGGWETQYF. CDR3 nucleotide sequence: TGTGCCAGCAGCAGACTAGCGGGAGGCTGGGAGACCCAGTACTTC.

The table lists this clonotype with many counts. The V and J genes are TRBV5-1 and TRBJ1-2, with D unclear. The CDR3 runs to 15 residues. The V and J ends lost 4 bases and 0 bases respectively, with 13 bases between them. CDR1 is SGHRS, CDR2 YFSETQ, per germline. The CDR3 bases are TGCGCCAGCAGCGGTACTGAGACGGCTAACTATGGCTACACCTTC. This encodes CASSGTETANYGYTF.

The CDR3 sequence is CASSLGAGTTSNQPQHF. The CDR3 coding sequence is TGTGCCAGCAGCTTGGGGGCCGGGACAACAAGCAATCAGCCCCAGCATTTT. The chain is built from TRBV11-3 and TRBJ1-5, with a tentative D call TRBD1 (6 bases). Deletions cut 3 bases from V and 1 base from J, with 16 bases between. The CDR3 covers 17 residues. CDR1 is SGHNT, CDR2 YENEEA, per germline.

This clonotype showed up just a few times. The rearrangement joins TRBV20-1 to TRBJ2-3; 8 nucleotides agree with TRBD1. The CDR3 contains 13 residues. Germline lookup yields CDR1 DFQATT and CDR2 SNEGSKA (reference sequence). This CDR3 reads CSRADRAADTQYF. CDR3 sequence (DNA): TGCAGCCGAGCGGACAGGGCGGCAGATACGCAGTATTTT.

This clonotype has just a few counts. This chain joins TRBV29-1 and TRBJ2-7; D may be TRBD1 (6 bases). This CDR3 spans 16 amino acids. Germline values: CDR1 SQVTM, CDR2 ANQGSEA. The CDR3 DNA sequence: TGCAGTACAAAAACGGGCCCGAAGGGGGTTTCCTACGAGCAGTACGTC. Protein: CSTKTGPKGVSYEQYV.

V is TRBV2 and J is TRBJ2-2, with D perhaps TRBD2 (6 bases). This CDR3 is built from 16 residues. V lost 6 bases, J lost 0 bases, and 14 bases lay in between. Germline-derived CDR1 and CDR2 are SNHLY and FYNNEI. CDR3 residues: CASSDRGTANTGELFF. DNA of the CDR3: TGTGCCAGCAGCGATAGAGGGACTGCGAACACCGGGGAGCTGTTTTTT.